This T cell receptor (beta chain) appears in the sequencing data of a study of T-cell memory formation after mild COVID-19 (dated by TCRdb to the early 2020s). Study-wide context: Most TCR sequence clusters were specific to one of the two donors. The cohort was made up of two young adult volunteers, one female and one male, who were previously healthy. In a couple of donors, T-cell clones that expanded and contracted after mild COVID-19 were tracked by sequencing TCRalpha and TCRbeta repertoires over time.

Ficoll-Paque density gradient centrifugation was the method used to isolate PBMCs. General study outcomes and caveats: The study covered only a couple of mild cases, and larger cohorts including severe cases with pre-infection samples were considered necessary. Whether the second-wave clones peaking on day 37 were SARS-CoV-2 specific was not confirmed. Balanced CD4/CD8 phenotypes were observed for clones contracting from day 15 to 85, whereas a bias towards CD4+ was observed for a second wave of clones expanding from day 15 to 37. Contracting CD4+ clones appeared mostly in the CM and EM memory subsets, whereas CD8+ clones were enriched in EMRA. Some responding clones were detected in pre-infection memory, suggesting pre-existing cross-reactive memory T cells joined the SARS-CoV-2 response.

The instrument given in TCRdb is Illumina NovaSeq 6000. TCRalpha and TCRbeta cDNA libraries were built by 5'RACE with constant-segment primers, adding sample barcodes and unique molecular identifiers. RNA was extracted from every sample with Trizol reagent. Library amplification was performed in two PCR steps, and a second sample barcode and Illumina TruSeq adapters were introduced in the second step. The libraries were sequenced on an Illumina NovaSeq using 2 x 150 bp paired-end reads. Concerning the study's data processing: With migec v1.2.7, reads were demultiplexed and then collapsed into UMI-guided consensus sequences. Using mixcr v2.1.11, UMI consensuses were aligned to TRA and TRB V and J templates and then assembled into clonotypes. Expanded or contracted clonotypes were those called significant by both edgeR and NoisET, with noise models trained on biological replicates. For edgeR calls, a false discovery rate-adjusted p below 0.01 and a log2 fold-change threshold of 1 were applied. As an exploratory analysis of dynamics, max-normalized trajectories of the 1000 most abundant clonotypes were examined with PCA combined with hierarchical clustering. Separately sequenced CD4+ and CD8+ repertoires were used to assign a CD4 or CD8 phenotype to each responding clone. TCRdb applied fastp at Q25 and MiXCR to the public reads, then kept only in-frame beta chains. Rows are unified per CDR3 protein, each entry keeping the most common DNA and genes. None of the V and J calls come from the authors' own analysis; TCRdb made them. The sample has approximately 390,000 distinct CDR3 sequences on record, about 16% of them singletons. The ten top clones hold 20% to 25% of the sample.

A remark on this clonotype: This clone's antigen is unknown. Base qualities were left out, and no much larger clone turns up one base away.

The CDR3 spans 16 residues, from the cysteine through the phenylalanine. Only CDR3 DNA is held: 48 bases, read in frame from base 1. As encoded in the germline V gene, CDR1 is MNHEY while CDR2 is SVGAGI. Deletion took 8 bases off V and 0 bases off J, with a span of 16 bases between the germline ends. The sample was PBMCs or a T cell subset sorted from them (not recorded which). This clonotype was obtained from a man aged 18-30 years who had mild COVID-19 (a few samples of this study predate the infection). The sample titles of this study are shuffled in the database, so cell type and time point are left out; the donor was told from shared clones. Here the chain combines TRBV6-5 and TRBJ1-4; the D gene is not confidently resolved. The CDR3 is CASRLWGDATNEKLFF. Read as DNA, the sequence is TGTGCCAGCCGACTTTGGGGAGATGCAACTAATGAAAAACTGTTTTTT.